These 24 T cell receptor beta chains came from one sample sequenced in a study of blood T cells in healthy people across ages. Using a J-beta primer mix together with a sample-barcoded 5' primer, a second PCR was run for roughly 7 to 12 cycles. TCRdb recomputed calls from the 5' RACE reads with MiXCR, one row per CDR3 protein. The sample holds about 780,000 distinct CDR3 sequences, around 24% seen once. These data were likewise used in another study, on T cells of mothers and their children.

What was sequenced was blood. Receptors were obtained from a boy between 10 and 17 years old in good health.

This clonotype was seen more than once but under ten times. The V call is TRBV7-2, the J call TRBJ1-4; D gene unclear. Germline V CDR1 and CDR2: SGHTA, FQGNSA. Trimming shortened V by 1 base and J by 6 bases, and 12 bases separated the two germline ends. CDR3 size: 15 residues. The CDR3 DNA sequence: TGTGCCAGCAGCTTAGGGGAATATAACGATGAAAAACTGTTTTTT. Translating gives CASSLGEYNDEKLFF. The variable domain in full, with the rest retrieved from reference TRBV7-2 and TRBJ1-4, is GAGVSQSPSNKVTEKGKDVELRCDPISGHTALYWYRQSLGQGLEFLIYFQGNSAPDKSGLPSDRFSAERTGGSVSTLTIQRTQQEDSAVYLCASSLGEYNDEKLFFGSGTQLSVL.

This clonotype was counted many times. CDR3 nucleotides: TGTGCCAGCAGTTACGGGGCAGAACAAGAGACCCAGTACTTC. Translating gives CASSYGAEQETQYF. The V gene is TRBV6-6, the J gene TRBJ2-5; D possibly corresponds to TRBD1 (5 bases). This CDR3 spans 14 amino acids. Trimming took 2 bases from V and 2 from J, leaving 9 bases between them. CDR1 MNHNY and CDR2 SVGAGI come from the germline V gene (reference sequence).

This clonotype was observed many times. J is TRBJ2-3 and V is TRBV3-1; maybe TRBD2 (6 bases). Trimming took 4 bases from V and 0 from J, leaving 11 bases between them. Germline V gene data show CDR1 as LGHDT and CDR2 as YNNKEL (reference sequence). This CDR3 region has 15 residues. The CDR3 sequence is CASSLLAASTDTQYF. In DNA, the CDR3 is TGTGCCAGCAGCCTATTAGCGGCTAGCACAGATACGCAGTATTTT.

V usage is TRBV20-1 and J usage is TRBJ2-5, with 9 positions matching TRBD2. This CDR3 contains 13 residues. J gave up 3 bases and V 1 base, and 0 bases lay outside the gene matches. Germline V gene sequence: CDR1 DFQATT, CDR2 SNEGSKA (reference sequence). In DNA, the CDR3 is TGCAGTGCTAGAGGGACTAGCGAAGAGACCCAGTACTTC. Its translation: CSARGTSEETQYF.

This clonotype has at least ten counts. The chain recombines TRBV28 with TRBJ2-7; D may correspond to TRBD1 or TRBD2 (5 bases each). V lost 8 bases, J lost 6 bases, and 8 bases lay in between. CDR3 length: 10 residues. Germline CDR1 is MDHEN and CDR2 is SYDVKM. The CDR3 nucleotides read TGTGCCAGCCAGAGGGGCGAGCAGTACTTC. Translation: CASQRGEQYF.

This clonotype has ten or more counts. The junction and the germline gene differ at one end; a read error may be behind it. The rearrangement links TRBV29-1 to TRBJ2-5; D may be TRBD1 or TRBD2 (5 bases each). The germline gives CDR1 SQVTM, CDR2 ANQGSEA. The CDR3 consists of 12 residues. As DNA, the CDR3 is TGCAGCTCATGGGGGACCCAAGGGACCCAGTACTTC. Translated: CSSWGTQGTQYF.

Points on this clonotype: Compared with germline, one end of the junction differs, possibly owing to a read error. J is TRBJ1-5 and V is TRBV5-5; 9 positions match TRBD1. Germline assignment: CDR1 SGHKS and CDR2 YYEKEE (reference sequence). This CDR3 spans 15 amino acids. CDR3 sequence reads: CASSLWTGVNQPHHF. The CDR3 nucleotides are TGTGCCAGCAGCTTGTGGACAGGGGTCAATCAGCCCCACCATTTT.

The V and J genes are TRBV10-3 and TRBJ2-1; 10 positions match TRBD1. The CDR3 spans 16 residues. Germline V gene data show CDR1 as ENHRY and CDR2 as SYGVKD. Losses at the gene ends were 6 bases for V and 0 bases for J; bases not matched to a gene: 5. As DNA, the CDR3 is TGTGCCATCAGCCCGAGGGACAGGGGCTCCTACAATGAGCAGTTCTTC. Translating it yields CAISPRDRGSYNEQFF.

There are a few counts of this clonotype. At one end, the junction sequence differs from germline, possibly due to a read error. V and J are TRBV25-1 and TRBJ2-5; D remains ambiguous. Gene TRBJ2-7 matches the end of the DNA better, so the J call may be wrong. Germline values: CDR1 MGHDK, CDR2 SYGVNS. The CDR3 runs to 16 residues. The CDR3 reads CASTVWPPPRSYEQYF. The CDR3 nucleotides are TGCGCCAGCACCGTATGGCCCCCCCCCAGGTCCTACGAGCAGTACTTC.

The gene calls are TRBV20-1 and TRBJ2-5; D may be TRBD1 (6 bases). Matching the DNA end better, TRBJ2-7 makes the J call doubtful. CDR1 is DFQATT, CDR2 SNEGSKA, per germline (reference sequence). This CDR3 is 14 amino acids long. CDR3 sequence (DNA): TGCAGTGCTAGAGATGGGGGACAACCCTACGAGCAGTACTTC. It yields the protein CSARDGGQPYEQYF.

Note on this clonotype: A junction end diverges from the germline sequence, so it may reflect a read error. The rearrangement uses TRBV7-2 and TRBJ2-5, with D perhaps TRBD1 (6 bases). Germline CDR1 reads SGHTA; CDR2 reads FQGNSA. CDR3 size: 14 residues. Here the CDR3 reads CASSLGPLRDTQLF. CDR3 DNA: TGTGCCAGCAGCTTAGGCCCCCTACGGGACACGCAGCTCTTC.

This clonotype was seen a handful of times. This sequence joins TRBV3-1 and TRBJ2-7, with 9 bases aligning to TRBD2. Losses at the gene ends were 0 bases for V and 1 base for J; bases not matched to a gene: 7. This CDR3 is built from 17 residues. The germline gives CDR1 LGHDT, CDR2 YNNKEL (reference sequence). CDR3 coding DNA: TGTGCCAGCAGCCAAGAGGTAGCGGGGGCCTATTCCTACGAGCAGTACTTC. This gives the protein CASSQEVAGAYSYEQYF.

The rearrangement links TRBV6-5 to TRBJ2-5; no firm D call. Germline CDR1 is MNHEY and CDR2 is SVGAGI. The germline V and J ends were trimmed by 2 bases and 4 bases, with 11 bases remaining between them. CDR3 length: 14 residues. The CDR3 coding sequence is TGTGCCAGCAGTTACGGACCAAAGAGAGAGACCCAGTACTTC. It specifies CASSYGPKRETQYF.

This clonotype was recorded a few times. This chain connects TRBV15 to TRBJ2-5; D possibly corresponds to TRBD2 (6 bases). The tail of the sequence fits TRBJ2-7 better, so the J call may be wrong. The CDR3 has 14 amino acids. Germline V CDR1 and CDR2: LNHNV, YYDKDF (reference sequence). The CDR3, as DNA: TGTGCCACCAGCAGATCACTGGGGGGCTACGAGCAGTACTTC. Amino acid sequence: CATSRSLGGYEQYF.

This clonotype was observed a handful of times. V gene TRBV6-5 combines with J gene TRBJ2-7; 8 bases agree with TRBD1. The J call may be mistaken, given a closer DNA end match to TRBJ2-1. The germline V gene encodes CDR1 MNHEY and CDR2 SVGAGI. The CDR3 runs 17 residues. DNA of the CDR3: TGTGCCAGCAGTTATTTCCCCGGGACAGGACCACACAATGAGCAGTTCTTC. Translating gives CASSYFPGTGPHNEQFF.

The chain uses TRBV10-2 and TRBJ1-1, with 11 nucleotides matching TRBD1. There are 13 residues in the CDR3. The J segment lost 5 bases and the V segment lost 6 bases, leaving 2 bases of the junction unmatched. Germline loops: CDR1 WSHSY, CDR2 SAAADI. The CDR3 DNA is TGCGCCAGCAGGGACAGGGGGCTTACTGAAGCTTTCTTT. Its translation is CASRDRGLTEAFF.

The chain uses TRBV12-3 or TRBV12-4 and TRBJ1-4; the D gene is possibly TRBD1 (6 bases). Trimming pared 3 bases from V and 7 bases from J, leaving 12 bases between. The CDR3 loop spans 14 amino acids. The CDR3 reads CASSFASGVEKLFF. The CDR3 nucleotides are TGTGCCAGCAGTTTTGCATCAGGGGTTGAAAAACTGTTTTTT.

This clonotype was recorded a few times. The chain carries TRBV7-3 and TRBJ2-5; D unclear. The CDR3 is 14 residues long. Trimming took off 2 bases at V and 1 base at J, with 8 bases between the two ends. The germline V gene encodes CDR1 SGHTA and CDR2 FQGTGA. The CDR3, as DNA: TGTGCCAGCAGCTTACGCGCTACCCAAGAGACCCAGTACTTC. This translates into CASSLRATQETQYF.

The chain links TRBV15 to TRBJ1-4; 9 nucleotides match TRBD1. With V trimmed by 0 bases and J by 13 bases, 6 bases remained unmatched. This CDR3 is built from 14 residues. Germline CDR1 and CDR2: LNHNV and YYDKDF (reference sequence). CDR3 sequence reads: CATSREYRGLTLFF. Written as DNA, the CDR3 is TGTGCCACCAGCAGAGAATACAGGGGGCTTACACTGTTTTTT.

The rearrangement joins TRBV5-5 to TRBJ2-2; tentative D call: TRBD2 (5 bases). With 0 bases removed from V and 13 bases from J, the gap between germline ends came to 16 bases. The CDR3 loop spans 14 amino acids. Germline V gene lookup returns CDR1 SGHKS and CDR2 YYEKEE (reference sequence). CDR3 coding DNA: TGTGCCAGCAGCTTGGCCTTCGGGGTTGGATCGCTGTTTTTT. Protein product: CASSLAFGVGSLFF.

The V call is TRBV6-5, the J call TRBJ1-4; D is perhaps TRBD1 (5 bases). This CDR3 has 15 residues. Trimming stripped 2 bases from V and 5 bases from J, with 12 bases between. In germline, CDR1 is MNHEY, CDR2 SVGAGI. This chain's CDR3 is CASSYLGQGNEKLFF. As DNA, the CDR3 is TGTGCCAGCAGTTACCTCGGACAAGGGAATGAAAAACTGTTTTTT.

V usage is TRBV5-1 and J usage is TRBJ2-5, with 8 bases lining up with TRBD1. The DNA end lines up better with TRBJ2-7; the J call may be wrong. CDR1 and CDR2 from the germline V gene are SGHRS and YFSETQ. The CDR3 consists of 13 residues. The chain's CDR3 is CASGQGHSYEQYF. In nucleotides, the CDR3 is TGCGCCAGCGGACAGGGCCACTCCTACGAGCAGTACTTC.

V gene TRBV20-1 combines with J gene TRBJ1-2; a possible D gene is TRBD1 (6 bases). CDR3 length equals 13 residues. The V gene's germline CDR1 is DFQATT and CDR2 SNEGSKA (reference sequence). The germline V and J ends were trimmed by 0 bases and 8 bases, with 13 bases remaining between them. CDR3 DNA sequence: TGCAGTGCTAGAGAGGACAGCGGGAGGGGCTACACCTTC. This encodes CSAREDSGRGYTF.

This clonotype was detected only a few times. V usage is TRBV7-8 and J usage is TRBJ1-6; tentative D call: TRBD1 (5 bases). Germline V gene data show CDR1 as SGHVS and CDR2 as FQNEAQ. The CDR3 loop spans 14 amino acids. V was cut by 3 bases and J by 6 bases, with 9 bases left in between. DNA for the CDR3: TGTGCCAGCAGCTTCCAGGGACTTAATTCACCCCTCCACTTT. Residues: CASSFQGLNSPLHF.